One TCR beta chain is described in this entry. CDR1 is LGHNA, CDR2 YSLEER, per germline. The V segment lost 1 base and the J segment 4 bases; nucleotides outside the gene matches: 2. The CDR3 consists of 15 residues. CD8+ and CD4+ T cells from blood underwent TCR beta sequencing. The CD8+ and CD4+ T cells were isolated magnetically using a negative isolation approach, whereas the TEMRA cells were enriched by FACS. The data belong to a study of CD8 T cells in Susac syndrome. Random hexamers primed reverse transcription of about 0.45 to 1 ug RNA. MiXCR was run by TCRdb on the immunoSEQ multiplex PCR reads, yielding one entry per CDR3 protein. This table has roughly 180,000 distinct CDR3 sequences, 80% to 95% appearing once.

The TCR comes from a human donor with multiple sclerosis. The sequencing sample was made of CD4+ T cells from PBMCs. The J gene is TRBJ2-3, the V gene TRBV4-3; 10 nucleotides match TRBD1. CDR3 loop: CASSQGQGAADTQYF. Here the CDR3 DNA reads TGCGCCAGCAGCCAAGGACAGGGGGCCGCAGATACGCAGTATTTT.